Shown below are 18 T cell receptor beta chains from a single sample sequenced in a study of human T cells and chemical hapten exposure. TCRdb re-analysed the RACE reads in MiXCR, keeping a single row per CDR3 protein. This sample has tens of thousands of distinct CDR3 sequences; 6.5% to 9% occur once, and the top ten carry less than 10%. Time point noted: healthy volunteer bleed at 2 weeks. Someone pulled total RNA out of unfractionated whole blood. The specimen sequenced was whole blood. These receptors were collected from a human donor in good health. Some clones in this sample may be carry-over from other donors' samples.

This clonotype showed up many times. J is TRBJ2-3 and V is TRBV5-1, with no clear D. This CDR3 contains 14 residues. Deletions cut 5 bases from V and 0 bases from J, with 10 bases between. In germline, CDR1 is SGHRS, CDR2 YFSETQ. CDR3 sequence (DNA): TGCGCCAGCAGGGTTCAGACTAGCACAGATACGCAGTATTTT. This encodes CASRVQTSTDTQYF. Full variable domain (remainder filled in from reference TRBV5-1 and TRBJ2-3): KAGVTQTPRYLIKTRGQQVTLSCSPISGHRSVSWYQQTPGQGLQFLFEYFSETQRNKGNFPGRFSGRQFSNSRSEMNVSTLELGDSALYLCASRVQTSTDTQYFGPGTRLTVL.

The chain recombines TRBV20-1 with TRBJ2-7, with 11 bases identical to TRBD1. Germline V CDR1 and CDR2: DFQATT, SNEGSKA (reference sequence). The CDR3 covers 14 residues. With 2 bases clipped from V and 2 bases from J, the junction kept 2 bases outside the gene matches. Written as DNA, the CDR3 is TGCAGTGCTAGATCGGGACAGGGGGCCTACGAGCAGTACTTC. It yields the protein CSARSGQGAYEQYF.

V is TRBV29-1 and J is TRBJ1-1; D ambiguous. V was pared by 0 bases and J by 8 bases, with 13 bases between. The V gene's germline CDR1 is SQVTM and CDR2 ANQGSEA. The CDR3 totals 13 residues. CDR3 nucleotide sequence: TGCAGCGTTGAAGACCACCGGGGAACCGAAGCTTTCTTT. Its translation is CSVEDHRGTEAFF.

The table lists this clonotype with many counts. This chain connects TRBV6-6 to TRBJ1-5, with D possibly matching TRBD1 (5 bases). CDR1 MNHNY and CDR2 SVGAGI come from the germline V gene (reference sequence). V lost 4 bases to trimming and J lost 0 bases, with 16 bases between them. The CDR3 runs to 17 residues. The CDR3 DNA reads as TGTGCCAGCAGTTTCACCGTGGGGCTTTATAGCAATCAGCCCCAGCATTTT. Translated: CASSFTVGLYSNQPQHF.

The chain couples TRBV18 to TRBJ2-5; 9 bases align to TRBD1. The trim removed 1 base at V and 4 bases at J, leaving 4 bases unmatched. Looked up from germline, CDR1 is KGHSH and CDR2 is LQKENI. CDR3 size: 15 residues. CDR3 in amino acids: CASSPQTGGGETQYF. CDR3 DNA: TGTGCCAGCTCACCACAAACAGGGGGCGGAGAGACCCAGTACTTC.

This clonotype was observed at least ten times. The CDR3 DNA reads TGCAGTGCGCGGACAGGGGGTCCGAACACTGAAGCTTTCTTT. Its translation is CSARTGGPNTEAFF. The V gene is TRBV20-1, the J gene TRBJ1-1; 10 bases align to TRBD1. The CDR3 consists of 14 residues. V was clipped by 6 bases and J by 1 base; unmatched bases: 5. Germline-derived CDR1 and CDR2 are DFQATT and SNEGSKA (reference sequence).

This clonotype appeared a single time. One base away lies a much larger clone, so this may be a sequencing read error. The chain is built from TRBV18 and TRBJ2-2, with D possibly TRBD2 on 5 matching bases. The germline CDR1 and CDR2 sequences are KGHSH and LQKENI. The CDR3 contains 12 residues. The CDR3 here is CASSPRTGELLF. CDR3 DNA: TGTGCCAGCTCACCGAGGACCGGGGAGCTGCTTTTT.

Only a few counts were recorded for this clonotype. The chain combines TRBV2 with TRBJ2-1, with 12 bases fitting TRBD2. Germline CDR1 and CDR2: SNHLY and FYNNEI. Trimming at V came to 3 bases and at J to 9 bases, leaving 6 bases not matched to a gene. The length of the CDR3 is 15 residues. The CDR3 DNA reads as TGTGCCAGCAGTGAGTGGCTAGCGGGGGGGGGTGAGCAGTTCTTC. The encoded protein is CASSEWLAGGGEQFF.

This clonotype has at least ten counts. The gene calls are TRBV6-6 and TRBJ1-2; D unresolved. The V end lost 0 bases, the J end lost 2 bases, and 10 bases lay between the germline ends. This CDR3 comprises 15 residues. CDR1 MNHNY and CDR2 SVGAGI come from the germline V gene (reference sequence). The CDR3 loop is CASSYSQVPNYGYTF. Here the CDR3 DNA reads TGTGCCAGCAGTTACTCTCAGGTGCCGAACTATGGCTACACCTTC.

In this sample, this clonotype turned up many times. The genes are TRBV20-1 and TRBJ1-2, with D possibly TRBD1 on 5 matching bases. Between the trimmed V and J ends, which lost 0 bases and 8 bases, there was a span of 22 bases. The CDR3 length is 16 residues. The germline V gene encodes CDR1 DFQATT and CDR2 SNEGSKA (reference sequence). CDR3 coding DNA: TGCAGTGCTAGAGAGCCTCAAGCAGGGTGGGATCGAGGCTACACCTTC. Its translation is CSAREPQAGWDRGYTF.

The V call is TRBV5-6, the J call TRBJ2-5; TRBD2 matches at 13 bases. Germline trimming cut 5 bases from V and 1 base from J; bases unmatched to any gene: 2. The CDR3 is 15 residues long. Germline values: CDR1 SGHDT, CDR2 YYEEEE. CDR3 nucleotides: TGTGCCAGCAGGGGACTAGCGGGACGCCAAGAGACCCAGTACTTC. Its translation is CASRGLAGRQETQYF.

The CDR3 loop reads CASSSMDRGYEQYF. CDR3 DNA sequence: TGTGCCAGCAGTTCAATGGACAGGGGGTACGAGCAGTACTTC. The genes are TRBV28 and TRBJ2-7, with TRBD1 matching over 10 bases. Trimming took 4 bases from V and 4 from J; bases not matched to a gene: 4. Germline V lookup: CDR1 MDHEN, CDR2 SYDVKM. This CDR3 spans 14 amino acids.

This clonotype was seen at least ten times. The DNA for the CDR3 is TGTGCCAGCAGCCCCCTAGCCCTAACTAATGAGCAGTTCTTC. As protein: CASSPLALTNEQFF. The chain combines TRBV11-2 with TRBJ2-1; D possibly corresponds to TRBD2 (5 bases). With 5 bases removed from V and 7 bases from J, the gap between germline ends came to 15 bases. CDR1 and CDR2 (germline): SGHAT, FQNNGV. This CDR3 contains 14 residues.

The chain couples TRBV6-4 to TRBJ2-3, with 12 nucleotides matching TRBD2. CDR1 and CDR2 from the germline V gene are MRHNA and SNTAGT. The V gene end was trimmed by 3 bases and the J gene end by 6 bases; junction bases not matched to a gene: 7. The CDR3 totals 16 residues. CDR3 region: CASSESSGGARDTQYF. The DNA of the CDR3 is TGTGCCAGCAGTGAGTCTAGCGGGGGGGCCAGGGATACGCAGTATTTT.

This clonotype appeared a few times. This chain's CDR3 is CSAQGQGRTYNEQFF. CDR3 nucleotides: TGCAGTGCGCAGGGACAGGGGAGGACTTACAATGAGCAGTTCTTC. V is TRBV20-1 and J is TRBJ2-1; 10 bases agree with TRBD1. The CDR3 is 15 amino acids. Per the germline V gene, CDR1 is DFQATT and CDR2 is SNEGSKA (reference sequence). V dropped 6 bases and J dropped 4; count of bases not matched to a gene: 9.

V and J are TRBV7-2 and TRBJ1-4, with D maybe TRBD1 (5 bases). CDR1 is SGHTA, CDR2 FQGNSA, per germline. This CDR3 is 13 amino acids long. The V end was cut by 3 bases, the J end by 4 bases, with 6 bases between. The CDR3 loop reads CASSFRGNEKLFF. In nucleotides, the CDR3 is TGTGCCAGCAGCTTTAGGGGTAATGAAAAACTGTTTTTT.

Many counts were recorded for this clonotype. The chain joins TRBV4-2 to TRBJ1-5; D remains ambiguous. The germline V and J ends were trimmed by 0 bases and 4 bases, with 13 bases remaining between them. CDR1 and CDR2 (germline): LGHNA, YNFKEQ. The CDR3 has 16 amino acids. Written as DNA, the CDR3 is TGTGCCAGCAGCCAAGATCTGAGAGGTGGGAATCAGCCCCAGCATTTT. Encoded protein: CASSQDLRGGNQPQHF.

The CDR3 DNA follows: TGTGCCAGCAGTAGGGACGGGAGGACCTCTGGGGCCAACGTCCTGACTTTC. It codes for CASSRDGRTSGANVLTF. The chain has TRBV2 and TRBJ2-6, with 7 bases aligning to TRBD2. The germline CDR1 and CDR2 sequences are SNHLY and FYNNEI. The CDR3 is made up of 17 amino acids. Trimming took 5 bases from V and 0 from J; bases not matched to a gene: 7.